This is a list of T cell receptor beta chains from one sample in a study of T-cell memory formation after mild COVID-19. MiXCR, run by TCRdb on the 5' RACE reads, gives a single entry per CDR3 protein. The table includes about 300,000 distinct CDR3 sequences, 15% to 20% detected once. The sample comprised PBMCs or a T cell subset sorted from them (not recorded which). The origin of the receptors is a man younger than 35 who had mild COVID-19 (a few samples of this study predate the infection). Cell type and time point are not known. The CDR3 runs from the conserved cysteine through the conserved F or W. A D gene is named only where the DNA matches it firmly. Expanded clones are given a class, and other clones once, few, many or no size at all.

TRBV7-2	NA	TRBJ2-7	NA	TGTGCCAGCAGCCCCTGGGCGAGCGGGGAGCAGTACTTC	CASSPWASGEQYF
TRBV20-1	few	TRBJ2-3	NA	TGCAGTGCTAGAGAGTGGACGATCACAGATACGCAGTATTTT	CSAREWTITDTQYF
TRBV5-1	few	TRBJ1-5	NA	TGCGCCAGCAGCTTGAGAGGGGGCAATCAGCCCCAGCATTTT	CASSLRGGNQPQHF
TRBV9	NA	TRBJ2-3	NA	TGTGCCAGCAGCGTATGGCGGGGATTGGACAGGAGCACAGATACGCAGTATTTT	CASSVWRGLDRSTDTQYF
TRBV5-1	NA	TRBJ2-2	NA	TGCGCCAGCAGCTTGGATACGGGGCCAACCGGGGAGCTGTTTTTT	CASSLDTGPTGELFF
TRBV7-2	NA	TRBJ2-3	NA	TGTGCCAGCAGCTTAGTCGGTGGGGCAGATACGCAGTATTTT	CASSLVGGADTQYF
TRBV19	NA	TRBJ2-5	TRBD1	TGTGCCAGTAGTATCCTGACAGGGGTCGAGACCCAGTACTTC	CASSILTGVETQYF
TRBV6-6	NA	TRBJ1-5	NA	TGTGCCAGCGGCAATCAGCCCCAGCATTTT	CASGNQPQHF
TRBV6-5	NA	TRBJ2-5	TRBD2	TGTGCCAGCAGTACCGGGACTAGCGGGGGGCGGGCCCAGTACTTC	CASSTGTSGGRAQYF
TRBV7-2	few	TRBJ2-5	TRBD2	TGTGCCAGCAGCTTACTAGCGGACCAAGAGACCCAGTACTTC	CASSLLADQETQYF
TRBV4-3	many	TRBJ2-1	TRBD2	TGCGCCAGCAGCACGGAACGAGGGAGGGATGAGCAGTTCTTC	CASSTERGRDEQFF
TRBV6-2/TRBV6-3	NA	TRBJ2-7	TRBD1	TGTGCCAGCAGGGAGGACAGGGCGGCCTACGAGCAGTACTTC	CASREDRAAYEQYF
TRBV11-2	many	TRBJ2-3	NA	TGCGCCAGCAGCCTGGGCTGGGGCACAGATACGCAGTATTTT	CASSLGWGTDTQYF
TRBV5-1	NA	TRBJ2-1	TRBD2	TGCGCCAGCAGCTTGGGGAGGCGGGGGGGCCATGAGCAGTTCTTC	CASSLGRRGGHEQFF
TRBV11-2	NA	TRBJ1-1	NA	TGTGCCAGCAGCTATACCGGGGGCTTAACCTCCCTGACTGAAGCTTTCTTT	CASSYTGGLTSLTEAFF
TRBV7-2	few	TRBJ2-1	NA	TGTGCCAGCAGCTCTCGCGGGGATAGCTCCTACAATGAGCAGTTCTTC	CASSSRGDSSYNEQFF
TRBV20-1	NA	TRBJ2-1	NA	TGCAGTGCTAGAGATTCTTACGGGGGCCTCAACTACAATGAGCAGTTCTTC	CSARDSYGGLNYNEQFF
TRBV11-2	few	TRBJ2-2	NA	TGTGCCAGCAGCCCGCTGGAGGTCGCCGGGGAGCTGTTTTTT	CASSPLEVAGELFF
TRBV4-1	NA	TRBJ2-5	TRBD2	TGCGCCAGCAGCCGGTATTGGCGGGGGGACCAAGAGACCCAGTACTTC	CASSRYWRGDQETQYF
TRBV7-9	NA	TRBJ1-5	TRBD1	TGTGCCAGCAGCTTGGGACAGGGCGTGAGTCAGCCCCAGCATTTT	CASSLGQGVSQPQHF
TRBV7-3	NA	TRBJ2-1	NA	TGTGCCAGCAGCGACGGAGGGCTAGTGGCCAATGAGCAGTTCTTC	CASSDGGLVANEQFF
TRBV20-1	few	TRBJ1-1	NA	TGCAGTGCCTACGGCCCGAACACTGAAGCTTTCTTT	CSAYGPNTEAFF
TRBV28	many	TRBJ1-5	NA	TGTGCCAGCAGTTTCGCAGGTCAGCCCCAGCATTTT	CASSFAGQPQHF
TRBV5-1	NA	TRBJ1-2	NA	TGCGCCAGCAGCTTGGAAGCCGCGCAAGCGGCCTATGGCTACACCTTC	CASSLEAAQAAYGYTF
TRBV7-9	NA	TRBJ1-1	TRBD1	TGTGCCAGCAGCTTAGGGGACAGGCCCAACACTGAAGCTTTCTTT	CASSLGDRPNTEAFF
TRBV24-1	few	TRBJ2-5	NA	TGTGCCACCAGTGATCCCGCAGGGCCAGGGGAGACCCAGTACTTC	CATSDPAGPGETQYF
TRBV5-1	many	TRBJ2-7	TRBD1	TGCGCCAGCAGCTCGCGAAGCAGGGGGCACGACGGCGAGCAGTACTTC	CASSSRSRGHDGEQYF
TRBV7-7	NA	TRBJ2-1	TRBD2	TGTGCCAGCAGCTTAGGCTTAGCGGGGGCTCTCGATGAGCAGTTCTTC	CASSLGLAGALDEQFF
TRBV5-1	few	TRBJ2-7	NA	TGCGCCAGCAGCTTGCCAGGGGCCCACGAGCAGTACTTC	CASSLPGAHEQYF
TRBV7-6	NA	TRBJ2-2	TRBD2	TGTGCCAGCAGTCGTACTAGCGGGGCTATCGGGGAGCTGTTTTTT	CASSRTSGAIGELFF
TRBV10-3	few	TRBJ2-3	NA	TGTGCCACAGCAGGAACTGACACAGATACGCAGTATTTT	CATAGTDTDTQYF
TRBV5-1	NA	TRBJ2-1	NA	TGCGCCAGCAGCTGGGGGGGACAGGAGGGTAATGAGCAGTTCTTC	CASSWGGQEGNEQFF
TRBV9	NA	TRBJ1-1	NA	TGTGCCAGCAGCGTAGGTGATACTGAAGCTTTCTTT	CASSVGDTEAFF
TRBV29-1	many	TRBJ1-5	NA	TGCAGCGCCCAGGACCCTAATCAGCCCCAGCATTTT	CSAQDPNQPQHF
TRBV5-1	NA	TRBJ1-1	TRBD1	TGCGCCAGCAGCTTACAGGGGCCGTCTTTCTTT	CASSLQGPSFF
TRBV5-1	NA	TRBJ1-2	TRBD1	TGCGCCAGCAGCTCCCCCGGGACAGACTATGGCTACACCTTC	CASSSPGTDYGYTF
TRBV5-5	NA	TRBJ2-5	TRBD1	TGTGCCAGCAGAGATGGGACAGGGGGCGCGAGGGAGACCCAGTACTTC	CASRDGTGGARETQYF
TRBV29-1	NA	TRBJ2-5	TRBD2	TGCAGCGTTGAGCCACTAGCGGGGGGAGAGACCCAGTACTTC	CSVEPLAGGETQYF
TRBV9	NA	TRBJ2-3	TRBD1	TGTGCCAGCACCGGTCCCGGACAGGGGATCATTGATACGCAGTATTTT	CASTGPGQGIIDTQYF
TRBV29-1	NA	TRBJ1-1	NA	TGCAGCGTTGCTTCGCAGGGCACTGAAGCTTTCTTT	CSVASQGTEAFF
TRBV27	NA	TRBJ2-1	TRBD1	TGTGCCAGCAGGACAGGGGCGTCCTACAATGAGCAGTTCTTC	CASRTGASYNEQFF
TRBV7-2	NA	TRBJ2-4	NA	TGTGCCAGCAGCCGGCCCGTAGCGAACATTCAGTACTTC	CASSRPVANIQYF
TRBV11-3	once	TRBJ2-3	NA	TGTGCCAGCAGCCCCCGCCCTACGGGAGCATCGGTAGATACGCAGTATTTT	CASSPRPTGASVDTQYF
TRBV3-1	few	TRBJ1-1	TRBD1	TGTGCCAGCAGCCGACAGCAGGGGGGAACTGAAGCTTTCTTT	CASSRQQGGTEAFF
TRBV7-9	NA	TRBJ1-3	TRBD1	TGTGCCAGCAGCCCCGCCCTGGGACAGGGCCTAAACTCTGGAAACACCATATATTTT	CASSPALGQGLNSGNTIYF
TRBV30	NA	TRBJ2-3	NA	TGTGCCTGGACCCGGGGGGCCTCCAACACAGATACGCAGTATTTT	CAWTRGASNTDTQYF
TRBV30	NA	TRBJ1-2	NA	TGTGCCTGGAGACCGAACACCCCTAACTATGGCTACACCTTC	CAWRPNTPNYGYTF
TRBV5-1	few	TRBJ2-3	NA	TGCGCCAGCAGCTTGGGACAGGACCGGGGGACGCAGTATTTT	CASSLGQDRGTQYF